This T cell receptor beta chain stems from a study of PD-L1 blockade in urothelial cancer. Study context: Chemotherapy regimens numbering 0 to 3 had been given to patients.

Sequencing was performed with immunoSEQ multiplex PCR; in TCRdb, only in-frame clones are kept and a portion is missing. The profile shows about 71,000 clones, roughly 91% of them singletons. The CDR3 is 18 amino acids. Per germline, CDR1 SGHRS and CDR2 YFSETQ. Losses at the gene ends were 0 bases for V and 5 bases for J; bases not matched to a gene: 16. The sequence came from a man in his sixties with urothelial cancer. This chain joins TRBV5-1 and TRBJ2-7; 8 nucleotides agree with TRBD1. The source material was PBMCs, sampled around atezolizumab (anti-PD-L1) treatment. CDR3 protein: CASSLVGYAGQGAHEQYF. The CDR3 coding sequence is TGCGCCAGCAGCTTGGTCGGGTACGCCGGGCAGGGGGCGCACGAGCAGTACTTC.